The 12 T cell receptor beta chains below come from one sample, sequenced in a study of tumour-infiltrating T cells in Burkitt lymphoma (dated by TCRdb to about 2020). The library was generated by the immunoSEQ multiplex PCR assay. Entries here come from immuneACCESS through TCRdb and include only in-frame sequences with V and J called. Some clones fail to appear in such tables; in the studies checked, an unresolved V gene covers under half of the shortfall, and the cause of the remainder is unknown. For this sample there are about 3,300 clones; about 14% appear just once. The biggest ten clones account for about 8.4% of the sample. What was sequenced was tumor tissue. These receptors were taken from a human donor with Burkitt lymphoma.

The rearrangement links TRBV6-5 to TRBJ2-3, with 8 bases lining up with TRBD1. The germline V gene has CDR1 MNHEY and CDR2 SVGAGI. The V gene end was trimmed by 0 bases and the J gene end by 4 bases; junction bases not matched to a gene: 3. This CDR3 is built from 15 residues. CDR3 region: CASSYSQGGADTQYF. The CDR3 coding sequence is TGTGCCAGCAGTTACTCACAGGGGGGCGCAGATACGCAGTATTTT.

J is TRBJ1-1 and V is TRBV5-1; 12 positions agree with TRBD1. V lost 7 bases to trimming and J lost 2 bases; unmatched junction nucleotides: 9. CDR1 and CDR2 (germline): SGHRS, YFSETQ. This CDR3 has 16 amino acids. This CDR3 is CASSTGTGGLNTEAFF. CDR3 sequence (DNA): TGCGCCAGCTCTACCGGGACAGGGGGCCTTAACACTGAAGCTTTCTTT.

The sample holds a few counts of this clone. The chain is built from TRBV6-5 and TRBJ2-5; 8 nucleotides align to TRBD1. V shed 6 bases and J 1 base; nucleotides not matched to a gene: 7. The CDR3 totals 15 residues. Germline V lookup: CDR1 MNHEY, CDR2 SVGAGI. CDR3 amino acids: CASSARDRRQETQYF. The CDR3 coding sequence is TGTGCCAGCAGCGCCCGGGACAGGCGCCAAGAGACCCAGTACTTC.

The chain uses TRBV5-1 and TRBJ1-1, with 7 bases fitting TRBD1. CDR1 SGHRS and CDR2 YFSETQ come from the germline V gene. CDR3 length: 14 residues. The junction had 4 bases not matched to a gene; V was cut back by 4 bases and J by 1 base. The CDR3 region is CASSPGQRNTEAFF. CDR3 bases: TGCGCCAGCAGCCCGGGACAGAGGAACACTGAAGCTTTCTTT.

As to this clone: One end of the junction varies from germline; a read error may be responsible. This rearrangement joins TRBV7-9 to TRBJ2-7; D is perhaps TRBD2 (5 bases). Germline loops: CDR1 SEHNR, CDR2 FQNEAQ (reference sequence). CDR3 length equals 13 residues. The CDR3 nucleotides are TGTGCTAGCAGCCGGACTCCGACCTACGAGCAGTACTTC. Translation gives CASSRTPTYEQYF.

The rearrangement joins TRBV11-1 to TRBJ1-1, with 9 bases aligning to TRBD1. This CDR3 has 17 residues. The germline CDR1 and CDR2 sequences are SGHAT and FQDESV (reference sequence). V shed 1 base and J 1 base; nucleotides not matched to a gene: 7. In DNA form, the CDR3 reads TGTGCCAGCAGCTTAGAAGGGACAGGGTTTTGGAACACTGAAGCTTTCTTT. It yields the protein CASSLEGTGFWNTEAFF.

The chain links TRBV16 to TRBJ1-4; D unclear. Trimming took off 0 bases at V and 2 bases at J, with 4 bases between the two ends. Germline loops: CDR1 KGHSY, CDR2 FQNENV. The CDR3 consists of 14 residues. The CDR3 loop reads CASSQSGTNEKLFF. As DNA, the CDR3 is TGTGCCAGCAGCCAATCAGGGACTAATGAAAAACTGTTTTTT.

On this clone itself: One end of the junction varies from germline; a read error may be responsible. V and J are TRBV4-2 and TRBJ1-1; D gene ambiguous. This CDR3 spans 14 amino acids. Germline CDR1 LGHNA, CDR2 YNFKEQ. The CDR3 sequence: CASSPGSMNTEACF. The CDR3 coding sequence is TGTGCCAGCAGCCCAGGAAGCATGAACACTGAAGCTTGCTTT.

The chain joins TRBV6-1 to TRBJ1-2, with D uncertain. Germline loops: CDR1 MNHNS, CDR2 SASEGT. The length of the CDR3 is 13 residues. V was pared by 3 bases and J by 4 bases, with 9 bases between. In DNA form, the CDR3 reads TGTGCCAGCAGTGAGGAAGGTCTCTATGGCTACACCTTC. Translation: CASSEEGLYGYTF.

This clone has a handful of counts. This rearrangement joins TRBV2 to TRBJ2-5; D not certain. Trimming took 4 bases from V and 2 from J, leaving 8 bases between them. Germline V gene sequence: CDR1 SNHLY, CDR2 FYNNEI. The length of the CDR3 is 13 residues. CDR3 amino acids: CASSGTVQETQYF. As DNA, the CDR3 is TGTGCCAGCAGTGGAACAGTACAAGAGACCCAGTACTTC. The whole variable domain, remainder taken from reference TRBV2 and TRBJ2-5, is EPEVTQTPSHQVTQMGQEVILRCVPISNHLYFYWYRQILGQKVEFLVSFYNNEISEKSEIFDDQFSVERPDGSNFTLKIRSTKLEDSAMYFCASSGTVQETQYFGPGTRLLVL.

The CDR3, as DNA: TGTGCCAGTACCACCCGACACCTTGGACAGGGGGGGTACAATGAGCAGTTCTTC. This codes for CASTTRHLGQGGYNEQFF. The rearrangement uses TRBV19 and TRBJ2-1; 10 nucleotides match TRBD1. Trimming at V came to 7 bases and at J to 4 bases, leaving 16 bases not matched to a gene. The CDR3 is 18 amino acids. Germline V gene data show CDR1 as LNHDA and CDR2 as SQIVND (reference sequence). The variable domain in full, completed from reference TRBV19 and TRBJ2-1, reads DGGITQSPKYLFRKEGQNVTLSCEQNLNHDAMYWYRQDPGQGLRLIYYSQIVNDFQKGDIAEGYSVSREKKESFPLTVTSAQKNPTAFYLCASTTRHLGQGGYNEQFFGPGTRLTVL.

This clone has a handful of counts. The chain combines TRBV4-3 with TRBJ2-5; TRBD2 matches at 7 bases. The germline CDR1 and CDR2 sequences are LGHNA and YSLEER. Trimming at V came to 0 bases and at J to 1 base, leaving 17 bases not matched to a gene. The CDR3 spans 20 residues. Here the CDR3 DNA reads TGCGCCAGCAGCCAAGAGGCTCCCGTCCGGAGCGGGGTAATCCAAGAGACCCAGTACTTC. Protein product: CASSQEAPVRSGVIQETQYF.